The clone carrying this T cell receptor beta chain showed up just a few times. The antigen is not known. The sample is drawn from a study of radiation and T cells in renal cell carcinoma. Repertoires were generated with immunoSEQ multiplex PCR, while TCRdb's copy carries only in-frame clones and drops some. The sample carries 40,000 to 50,000 clones, over 80% recorded once. Described time point: blood 4 weeks post-SBRT, at nephrectomy. The sample's treatment: 15 Gy SBRT to primary tumor, nephrectomy 4 weeks later. General observations from the study: In blood, top tumor clones expanded by 2 weeks, shrinking by 4.

V was cut by 0 bases and J by 0 bases, with 5 bases left in between. Germline V gene lookup returns CDR1 SGHRS and CDR2 YFSETQ. The CDR3 has 14 residues. This specimen consisted of blood, obtained from a patient whose treatment included radiotherapy and nephrectomy. The receptor's source is a woman aged 70 to 79 with renal cell carcinoma. The chain links TRBV5-1 to TRBJ2-3; D call uncertain. Here the CDR3 reads CASSLDSSTDTQYF. The CDR3 nucleotides are TGCGCCAGCAGCTTGGACTCTAGCACAGATACGCAGTATTTT.